The 22 T cell receptor beta chains presented below share a single source sample, sequenced in a study of T cell responses to AZD1222 COVID-19 vaccine. Here immunoSEQ multiplex PCR was the method, and the copy in TCRdb shows in-frame clones only, minus some. The table records 150,000 or so clones, about 90% of them present only once. The sequences come from peripheral blood, collected 28 days after the second AZD1222 dose. Receptors were obtained from an adult who received the AZD1222 COVID-19 vaccine.

This chain uses TRBV6-5 with TRBJ2-7; 7 bases align to TRBD2. Per the germline V gene, CDR1 is MNHEY and CDR2 is SVGAGI. The CDR3 runs 13 residues. For the CDR3, the DNA is TGTGCTCCTTGCTATACGGGAGGATACGAGCAGTACTTC. Translation gives CAPCYTGGYEQYF.

This chain links TRBV7-3 with TRBJ1-3, with D perhaps matching TRBD1 (6 bases). CDR1 is SGHTA and CDR2 is FQGTGA in the germline V gene. CDR3 length: 13 residues. Trimming took 4 bases from V and 9 from J, leaving 13 bases between them. DNA for the CDR3: TGTGCCAGCAGCTCAAACCAGGGGAGCACCATATATTTT. Encoded protein: CASSSNQGSTIYF.

The V call is TRBV7-8, the J call TRBJ1-5, with a possible D match to TRBD1 (6 bases). This CDR3 spans 15 amino acids. The ends were cut back, 0 bases at V and 5 bases at J, with 11 bases in the middle. Germline CDR1 SGHVS, CDR2 FQNEAQ. The DNA for the CDR3 is TGTGCCAGCAGCTTAGCGCAGGGGATCGATCAGCCCCAGCATTTT. The encoded protein is CASSLAQGIDQPQHF. The full variable domain, in which reference TRBV7-8 and TRBJ1-5 provide the parts outside the CDR3, is GAGVSQSPRYKVAKRGQDVALRCDPISGHVSLFWYQQALGQGPEFLTYFQNEAQLDKSGLPSDRFFAERPEGSVSTLKIQRTQQEDSAVYLCASSLAQGIDQPQHFGDGTRLSIL.

The chain recombines TRBV11-1 with TRBJ2-7, with 10 positions matching TRBD1. Germline V gene lookup returns CDR1 SGHAT and CDR2 FQDESV (reference sequence). The CDR3 contains 14 residues. J was trimmed by 4 bases and V by 5 bases; bases with no gene match: 5. The CDR3 DNA follows: TGTGCCAGCAGCCCAGACAGGGGGCGGTACGAGCAGTACTTC. It translates to CASSPDRGRYEQYF.

This clone was seen just once. The rearrangement uses TRBV18 and TRBJ1-5; D call uncertain. Germline loops: CDR1 KGHSH, CDR2 LQKENI. The CDR3 has 15 amino acids. The germline V and J ends were trimmed by 3 bases and 7 bases, with 16 bases remaining between them. The CDR3 loop is CASSPDSGSGQPQHF. The CDR3 region has the DNA TGTGCCAGCTCACCCGATTCAGGCAGTGGGCAGCCCCAGCATTTT.

This chain connects TRBV28 to TRBJ1-5; D unresolved. Germline assignment: CDR1 MDHEN and CDR2 SYDVKM. V lost 10 bases and J lost 10, with 20 bases in between. This CDR3 comprises 13 residues. In DNA form, the CDR3 reads TGTGCCACCACGAACCAGAACGACCGACCCCAGCATTTT. Its translation is CATTNQNDRPQHF.

The V and J genes are TRBV10-3 and TRBJ1-5, with a weak D call TRBD1 (6 bases). V was shortened by 10 bases and J by 5 bases, with 18 bases between the two germline ends. CDR1 is ENHRY, CDR2 SYGVKD, per germline. The CDR3 runs to 14 residues. The CDR3 spells CATGASREDQPQHF. CDR3 DNA: TGTGCCACGGGGGCCTCCCGGGAGGATCAGCCCCAGCATTTT.

V usage is TRBV30 and J usage is TRBJ1-5; no clear D gene. Trimming stripped 2 bases from V and 1 base from J, with 6 bases between. The CDR3 sequence is 13 residues long. The germline CDR1 and CDR2 sequences are GTSNPN and SVGIG (reference sequence). The CDR3, as DNA: TGTGCCTGGAGTCTAACAAGCAATCAGCCCCAGCATTTT. Its translation: CAWSLTSNQPQHF.

The chain employs TRBV7-9 and TRBJ1-6; TRBD1 matches at 8 bases. The germline V gene has CDR1 SEHNR and CDR2 FQNEAQ (reference sequence). This CDR3 region has 16 residues. J was trimmed by 10 bases and V by 7 bases; bases with no gene match: 15. Written as DNA, the CDR3 is TGTGCCAGCACCCTTTCAACAGGGGGGGGCGAGTCACCCCTCCACTTT. It encodes CASTLSTGGGESPLHF.

The V gene is TRBV18, the J gene TRBJ1-2; TRBD1 aligns across 8 bases. With V trimmed by 5 bases and J by 2 bases, 7 bases remained unmatched. Germline V gives CDR1 KGHSH, CDR2 LQKENI. The CDR3 has 15 residues. CDR3: CASSGSTGDNYGYTF. The DNA of the CDR3 is TGTGCCAGCTCAGGCTCGACAGGGGACAACTATGGCTACACCTTC.

The V and J genes are TRBV28 and TRBJ1-5; 8 positions agree with TRBD1. The junction had 4 bases not matched to a gene; V was cut back by 5 bases and J by 4 bases. The CDR3 has 14 amino acids. Germline CDR1 MDHEN, CDR2 SYDVKM. The DNA for the CDR3 is TGTGCCAGCAGTCCATGGACAGGGAATCAGCCCCAGCATTTT. Translated: CASSPWTGNQPQHF.

The chain carries TRBV7-2 and TRBJ2-1; 7 bases agree with TRBD1. After removal of 6 bases from V and 5 bases from J, the junction contained 7 bases not matched to a gene. The germline CDR1 and CDR2 sequences are SGHTA and FQGNSA. The CDR3 runs to 14 residues. DNA for the CDR3: TGTGCCAGCAGTCGACAGGGTCGGGACAATGAGCAGTTCTTC. This encodes CASSRQGRDNEQFF. Drawing the rest from reference TRBV7-2 and TRBJ2-1, the complete variable domain is GAGVSQSPSNKVTEKGKDVELRCDPISGHTALYWYRQSLGQGLEFLIYFQGNSAPDKSGLPSDRFSAERTGGSVSTLTIQRTQQEDSAVYLCASSRQGRDNEQFFGPGTRLTVL.

The gene calls are TRBV30 and TRBJ1-5; D gene unclear. The germline V and J ends were trimmed by 4 bases and 0 bases, with 7 bases remaining between them. Germline CDR1 GTSNPN, CDR2 SVGIG (reference sequence). CDR3 length: 13 amino acids. CDR3 loop: CAWTLNSNQPQHF. CDR3 bases: TGTGCCTGGACCCTCAATAGCAATCAGCCCCAGCATTTT.

The rearrangement uses TRBV10-3 and TRBJ2-1; the match to TRBD2 covers 9 bases. The J segment lost 8 bases and the V segment lost 3 bases, leaving 8 bases of the junction unmatched. The CDR3 consists of 15 residues. Germline assignment: CDR1 ENHRY and CDR2 SYGVKD. The CDR3 DNA sequence: TGTGCCATCAGTGATGGCGGGAGGGCCGGGTATGAGCAGTTCTTC. It specifies CAISDGGRAGYEQFF.

The rearrangement links TRBV10-3 to TRBJ2-5, with TRBD2 matching 14 bases. The CDR3 loop spans 15 amino acids. The germline CDR1 and CDR2 sequences are ENHRY and SYGVKD. J was trimmed by 5 bases and V by 6 bases; bases with no gene match: 5. CDR3 protein: CAIRPGLAGVETQYF. CDR3 in DNA: TGTGCCATCAGACCGGGACTAGCGGGAGTGGAGACCCAGTACTTC.

As DNA, the CDR3 is TGTGCCAGCAGTGGTCCGGGGGCGCGGAATGGCTACACCTTC. Amino acids: CASSGPGARNGYTF. This chain links TRBV25-1 with TRBJ1-2; perhaps TRBD1 as D (6 bases). This CDR3 is 14 amino acids long. From germline, CDR1 is MGHDK and CDR2 SYGVNS. Trimming left V 4 bases short and J 6 bases short, with 15 bases between.

This clone was observed a single time. This rearrangement joins TRBV6-5 to TRBJ1-2; D remains ambiguous. CDR1 MNHEY and CDR2 SVGAGI come from the germline V gene. V was pared by 0 bases and J by 1 base, with 9 bases between. The CDR3 contains 15 residues. CDR3 region: CASSYSQLSNYGYTF. The CDR3 DNA reads TGTGCCAGCAGTTACTCGCAATTAAGTAACTATGGCTACACCTTC.

Here the CDR3 DNA reads TGTGCCAGCAGCATACTTAGCGGCGCGAACAATGAGCAGTTCTTC. Translated, it gives CASSILSGANNEQFF. This chain connects TRBV5-5 to TRBJ2-1; D might be TRBD2 (6 bases). Germline assignment: CDR1 SGHKS and CDR2 YYEKEE (reference sequence). The V and J ends lost 4 bases and 5 bases respectively, with 16 bases between them. The CDR3 consists of 15 residues.

The sample holds a few counts of this clone. The rearrangement uses TRBV5-1 and TRBJ2-7, with D possibly matching TRBD2 (6 bases). Germline V lookup: CDR1 SGHRS, CDR2 YFSETQ. The V gene lost 4 bases and the J gene lost 1 base, with 15 bases spanning the gap. The CDR3 sequence is 15 residues long. CDR3 residues: CASSREGLNSYEQYF. CDR3 coding DNA: TGCGCCAGCAGCCGCGAGGGACTGAATTCCTACGAGCAGTACTTC.

The chain carries TRBV24-1 and TRBJ2-3; the match to TRBD2 covers 10 bases. V trimming: 4 bases; J trimming: 1 base; junction bases outside the gene matches: 4. Germline lookup yields CDR1 KGHDR and CDR2 SFDVKD. CDR3 length equals 16 residues. CDR3 sequence (DNA): TGTGCCACCAGTGACCCTACTAGCGGGGGCACAGATACGCAGTATTTT. Protein sequence: CATSDPTSGGTDTQYF.

CDR3 in DNA: TGTGCCAGCAGCCACACCGGGACAGAAATCACAGATACGCAGTATTTT. It yields the protein CASSHTGTEITDTQYF. The rearrangement links TRBV3-1 (or the pseudogene TRBV3-2) to TRBJ2-3, with 7 positions matching TRBD1. The CDR3 totals 16 residues. J was trimmed by 2 bases and V by 3 bases; bases with no gene match: 8. Germline V gene sequence: CDR1 LGHDT, CDR2 YNNKEL (reference sequence).

V usage is TRBV28 and J usage is TRBJ2-1, with D unclear. This CDR3 comprises 15 residues. The V end was cut by 5 bases, the J end by 7 bases, with 18 bases between. CDR1 and CDR2 from the germline V gene are MDHEN and SYDVKM. The CDR3 sequence: CASSPRSGGTNEQFF. The CDR3 DNA is TGTGCCAGCAGTCCTCGTTCGGGCGGAACTAATGAGCAGTTCTTC.